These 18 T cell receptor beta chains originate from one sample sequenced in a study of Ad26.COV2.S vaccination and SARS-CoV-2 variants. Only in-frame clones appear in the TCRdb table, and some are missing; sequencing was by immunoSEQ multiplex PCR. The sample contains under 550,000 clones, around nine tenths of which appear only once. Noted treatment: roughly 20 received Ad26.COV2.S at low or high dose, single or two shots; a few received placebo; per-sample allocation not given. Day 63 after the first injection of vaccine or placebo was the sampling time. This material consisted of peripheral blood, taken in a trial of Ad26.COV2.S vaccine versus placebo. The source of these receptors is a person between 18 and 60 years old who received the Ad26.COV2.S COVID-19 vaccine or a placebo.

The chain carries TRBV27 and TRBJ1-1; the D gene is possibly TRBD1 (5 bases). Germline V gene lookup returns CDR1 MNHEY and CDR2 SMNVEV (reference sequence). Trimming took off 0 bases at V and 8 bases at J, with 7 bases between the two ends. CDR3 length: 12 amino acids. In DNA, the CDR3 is TGTGCCAGCAGTTTATCAACAGGCGAAGCTTTCTTT. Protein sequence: CASSLSTGEAFF.

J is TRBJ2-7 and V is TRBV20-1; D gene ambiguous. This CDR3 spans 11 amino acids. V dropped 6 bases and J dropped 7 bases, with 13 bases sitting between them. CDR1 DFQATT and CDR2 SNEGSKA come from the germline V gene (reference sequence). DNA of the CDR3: TGCAGTGCCCCCTACTTGTGGGAGCAGTACTTC. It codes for CSAPYLWEQYF.

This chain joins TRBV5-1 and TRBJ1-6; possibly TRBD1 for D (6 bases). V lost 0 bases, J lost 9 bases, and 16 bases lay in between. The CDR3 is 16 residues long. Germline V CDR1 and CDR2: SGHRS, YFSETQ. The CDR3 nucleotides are TGCGCCAGCAGCTTGGACGGGGGCGGCTTGGGTTCACCCCTCCACTTT. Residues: CASSLDGGGLGSPLHF. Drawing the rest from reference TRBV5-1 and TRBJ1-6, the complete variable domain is KAGVTQTPRYLIKTRGQQVTLSCSPISGHRSVSWYQQTPGQGLQFLFEYFSETQRNKGNFPGRFSGRQFSNSRSEMNVSTLELGDSALYLCASSLDGGGLGSPLHFGNGTRLTVT.

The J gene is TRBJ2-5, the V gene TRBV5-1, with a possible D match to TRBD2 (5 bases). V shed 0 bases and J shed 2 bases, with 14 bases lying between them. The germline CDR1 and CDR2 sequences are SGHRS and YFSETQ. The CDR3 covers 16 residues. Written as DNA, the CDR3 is TGCGCCAGCAGCTTGGAGCCGGGCCCGGGGCAAGAGACCCAGTACTTC. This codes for CASSLEPGPGQETQYF.

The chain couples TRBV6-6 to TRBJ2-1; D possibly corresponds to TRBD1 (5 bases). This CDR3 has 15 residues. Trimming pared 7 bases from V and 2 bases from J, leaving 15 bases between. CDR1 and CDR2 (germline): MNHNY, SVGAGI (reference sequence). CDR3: CASTEGGAPYNEQFF. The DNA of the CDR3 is TGTGCCAGCACCGAAGGTGGGGCGCCCTACAATGAGCAGTTCTTC.

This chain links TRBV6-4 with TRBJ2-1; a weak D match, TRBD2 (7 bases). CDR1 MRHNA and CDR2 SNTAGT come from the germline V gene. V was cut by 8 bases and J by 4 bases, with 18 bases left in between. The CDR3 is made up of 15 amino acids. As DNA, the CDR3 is TGTGCCAGCGCGATTCTCGCGGGGGCTTACAATGAGCAGTTCTTC. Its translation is CASAILAGAYNEQFF.

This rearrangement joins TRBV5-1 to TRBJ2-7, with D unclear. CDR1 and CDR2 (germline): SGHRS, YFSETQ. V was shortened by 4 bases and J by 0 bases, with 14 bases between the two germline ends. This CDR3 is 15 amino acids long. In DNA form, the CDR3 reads TGCGCCAGCAGCGTTACAGCCGACTCCTCCTACGAGCAGTACTTC. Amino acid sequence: CASSVTADSSYEQYF.

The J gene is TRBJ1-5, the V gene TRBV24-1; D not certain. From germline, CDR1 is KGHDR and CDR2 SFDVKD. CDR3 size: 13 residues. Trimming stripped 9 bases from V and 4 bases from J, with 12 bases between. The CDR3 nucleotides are TGTGCCACCCAAGCACGGGGTAATCAGCCCCAGCATTTT. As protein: CATQARGNQPQHF.

The CDR3 DNA is TGTGCCTGGAGGGAAACAGGGGATTATGGCTACACCTTC. Translation gives CAWRETGDYGYTF. The genes are TRBV30 and TRBJ1-2, with 7 bases aligning to TRBD1. Germline lookup yields CDR1 GTSNPN and CDR2 SVGIG (reference sequence). The CDR3 is 13 residues long. Trimming took 3 bases from V and 5 from J; bases not matched to a gene: 6.

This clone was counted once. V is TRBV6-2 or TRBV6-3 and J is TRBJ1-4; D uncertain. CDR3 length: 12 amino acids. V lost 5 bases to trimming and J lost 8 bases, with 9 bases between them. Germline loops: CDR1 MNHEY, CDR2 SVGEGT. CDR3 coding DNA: TGTGCCAGCAGTACGGCGCCAGAAAAACTGTTTTTT. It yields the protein CASSTAPEKLFF.

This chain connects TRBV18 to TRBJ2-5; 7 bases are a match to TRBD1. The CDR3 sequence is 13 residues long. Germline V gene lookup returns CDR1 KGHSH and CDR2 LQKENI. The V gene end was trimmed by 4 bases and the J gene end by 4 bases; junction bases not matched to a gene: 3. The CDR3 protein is CASSQGQLETQYF. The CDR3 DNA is TGTGCCAGCTCACAGGGACAGCTAGAGACCCAGTACTTC.

CDR3 region: CASSPSGGRPGTEAFF. The CDR3 DNA sequence: TGTGCCAGCAGCCCCTCCGGAGGGCGGCCGGGCACTGAAGCTTTCTTT. The chain combines TRBV27 with TRBJ1-1, with D unclear. The V gene's germline CDR1 is MNHEY and CDR2 SMNVEV (reference sequence). Trimming cost V 6 bases and J 4 bases, with 21 bases left between them. CDR3 length: 16 amino acids.

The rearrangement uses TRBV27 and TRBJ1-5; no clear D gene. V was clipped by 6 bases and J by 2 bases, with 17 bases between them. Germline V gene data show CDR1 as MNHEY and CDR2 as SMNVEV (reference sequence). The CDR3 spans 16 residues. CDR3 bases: TGTGCCAGCAGCCGGACGGGAGGGATAGGCAATCAGCCCCAGCATTTT. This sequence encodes CASSRTGGIGNQPQHF.

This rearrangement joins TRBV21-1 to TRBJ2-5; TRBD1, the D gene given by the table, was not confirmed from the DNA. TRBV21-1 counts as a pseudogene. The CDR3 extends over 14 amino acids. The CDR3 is CASSKDREGGTQYF. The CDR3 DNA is TGTGCCAGCAGCAAGGACAGGGAAGGTGGGACCCAGTACTTC.

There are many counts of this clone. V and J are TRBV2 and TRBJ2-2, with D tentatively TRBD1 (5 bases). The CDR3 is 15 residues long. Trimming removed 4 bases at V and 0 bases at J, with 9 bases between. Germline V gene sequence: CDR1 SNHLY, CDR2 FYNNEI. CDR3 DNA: TGTGCCAGCAGTGGAGACAGCCCGAACACCGGGGAGCTGTTTTTT. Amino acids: CASSGDSPNTGELFF.

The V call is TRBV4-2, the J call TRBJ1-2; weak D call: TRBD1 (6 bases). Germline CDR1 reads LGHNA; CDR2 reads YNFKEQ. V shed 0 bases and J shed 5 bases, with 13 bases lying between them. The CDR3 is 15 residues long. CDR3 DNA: TGTGCCAGCAGCCAAGATCGCCAGGGGTTATATGGCTACACCTTC. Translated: CASSQDRQGLYGYTF.

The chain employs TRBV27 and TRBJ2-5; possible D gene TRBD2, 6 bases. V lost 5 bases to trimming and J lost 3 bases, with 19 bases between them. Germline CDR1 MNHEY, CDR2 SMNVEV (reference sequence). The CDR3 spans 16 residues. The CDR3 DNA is TGTGCCAGCAGTCCACTGAATGGGAGGAAGGAAGAGACCCAGTACTTC. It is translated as CASSPLNGRKEETQYF.

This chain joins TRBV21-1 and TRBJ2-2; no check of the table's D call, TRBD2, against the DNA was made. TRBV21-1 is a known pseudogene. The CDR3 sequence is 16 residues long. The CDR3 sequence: CASSKDSGCGTGELFF. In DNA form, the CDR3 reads TGTGCCAGCAGCAAAGATAGCGGATGCGGCACCGGGGAGCTGTTTTTT.